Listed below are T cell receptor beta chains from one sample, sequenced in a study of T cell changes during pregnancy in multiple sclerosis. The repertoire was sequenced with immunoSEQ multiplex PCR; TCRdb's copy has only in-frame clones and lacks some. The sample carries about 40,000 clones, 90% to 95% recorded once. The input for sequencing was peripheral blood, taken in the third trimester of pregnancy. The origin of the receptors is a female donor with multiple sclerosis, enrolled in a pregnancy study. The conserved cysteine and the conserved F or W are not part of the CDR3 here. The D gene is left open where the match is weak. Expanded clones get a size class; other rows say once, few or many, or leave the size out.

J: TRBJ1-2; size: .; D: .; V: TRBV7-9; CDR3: ASSQTDGYT
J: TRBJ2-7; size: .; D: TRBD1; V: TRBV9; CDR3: ASSAGQGDEQY
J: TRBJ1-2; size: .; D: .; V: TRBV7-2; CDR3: ASSPEGTQEGGYT
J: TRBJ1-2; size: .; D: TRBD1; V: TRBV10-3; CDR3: AISAQGASEYGYT
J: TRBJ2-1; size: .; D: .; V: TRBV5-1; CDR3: ASSLSGYNEQF
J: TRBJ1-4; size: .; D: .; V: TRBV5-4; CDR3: ASSYDGGTNEKLF
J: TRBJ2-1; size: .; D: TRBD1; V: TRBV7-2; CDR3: ASSLRTGGFNEQF
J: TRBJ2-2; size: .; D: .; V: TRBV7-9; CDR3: ASRERAPGFRELF
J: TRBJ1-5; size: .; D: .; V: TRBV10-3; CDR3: AISESFRDSNQPQH
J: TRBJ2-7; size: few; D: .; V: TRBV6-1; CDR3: ASKKGAVLEQY
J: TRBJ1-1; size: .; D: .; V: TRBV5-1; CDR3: ASSLWGGNTEAF
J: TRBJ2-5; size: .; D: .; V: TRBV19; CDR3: ASSIKRKETQY
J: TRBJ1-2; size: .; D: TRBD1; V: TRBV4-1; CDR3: ASSHTTGGFSYGYT
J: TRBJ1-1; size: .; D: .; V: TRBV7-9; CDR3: ASSTTSVTEAF
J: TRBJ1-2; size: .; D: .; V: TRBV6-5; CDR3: ASSYSDSYGYT
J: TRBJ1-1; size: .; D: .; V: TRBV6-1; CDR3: VSRPEGITEAF
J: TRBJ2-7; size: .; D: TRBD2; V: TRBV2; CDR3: ASSESSGRVYEQY
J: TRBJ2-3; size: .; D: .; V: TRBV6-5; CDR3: ASSYVSSTDTQY
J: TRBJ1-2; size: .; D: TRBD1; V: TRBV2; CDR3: ASSGGQGRYGYT
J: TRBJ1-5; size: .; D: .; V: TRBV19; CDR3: ASKFWGAGNQPQH
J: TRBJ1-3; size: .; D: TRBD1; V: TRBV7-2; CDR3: ASSLEGQGSGNTIY
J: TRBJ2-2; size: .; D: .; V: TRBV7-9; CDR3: ASSPGHLNTGELF
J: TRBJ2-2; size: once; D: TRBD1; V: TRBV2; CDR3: ASSAGQGATGELF
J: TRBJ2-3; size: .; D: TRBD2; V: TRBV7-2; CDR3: ASATSGGDTQY
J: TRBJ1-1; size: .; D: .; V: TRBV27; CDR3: ASSLGRGTEAF
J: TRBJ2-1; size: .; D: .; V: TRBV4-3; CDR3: ASSQDWSSDEQF
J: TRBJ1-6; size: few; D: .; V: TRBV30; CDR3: AWRRAANSPLH
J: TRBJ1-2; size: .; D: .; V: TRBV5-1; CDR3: ASSLRDMGANYGYT
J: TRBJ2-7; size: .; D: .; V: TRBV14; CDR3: ASSLRLGGGYEQY
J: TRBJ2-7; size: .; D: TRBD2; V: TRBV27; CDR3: ASSFGGGEQY
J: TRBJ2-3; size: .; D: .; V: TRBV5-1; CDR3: ASSLNTGSTDTQY
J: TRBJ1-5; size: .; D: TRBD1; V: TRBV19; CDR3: ASSIGQGLNQPQH
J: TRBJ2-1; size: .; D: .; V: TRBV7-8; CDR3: ASSLVSGQSNEQF
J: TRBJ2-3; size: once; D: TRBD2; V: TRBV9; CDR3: ASSLRGTSGRAQTDTQY
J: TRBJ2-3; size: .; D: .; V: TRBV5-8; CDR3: ASIPERRAGTQY
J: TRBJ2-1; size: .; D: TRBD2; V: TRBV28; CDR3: ASFPSGPYNEQF
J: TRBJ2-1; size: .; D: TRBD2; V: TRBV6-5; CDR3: ASSPPAGYNEQF
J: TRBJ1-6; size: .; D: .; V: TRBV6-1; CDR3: ASSEKRNSPLH
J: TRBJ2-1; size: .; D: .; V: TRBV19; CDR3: ASKSISSDEQF
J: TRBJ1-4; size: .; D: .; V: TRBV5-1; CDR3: ASSPLWGGNEKLF
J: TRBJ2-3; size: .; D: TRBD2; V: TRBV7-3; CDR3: ASKPTGGYTDTQY
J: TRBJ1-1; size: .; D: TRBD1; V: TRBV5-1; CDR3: ASTPGQGVEAF
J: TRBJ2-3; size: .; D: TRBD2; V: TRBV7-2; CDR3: ASSSGLAGVHTQY